Here is one T cell receptor (beta chain) with its context. The clone's antigen remains unknown. Within one base of it there is no much larger clone, and no base qualities were kept. Separate from the roughly 650-subject first cohort, the validation cohort of about 120 subjects was the group to which the donors belonged. Sequences MNHEY (CDR1) and SMNVEV (CDR2) are obtained from the germline V gene (reference sequence). Its CDR3 holds 16 amino acids, cysteine through phenylalanine. Here the CDR3 DNA is all that survives: 48 bases in frame from base 1. Trimmed from V: 7 bases; trimmed from J: 3 bases; junction bases lacking a gene match: 9. The library relied on the immunoSEQ multiplex PCR assay. The authors processed their data as follows. A statistical classification framework was built to diagnose cytomegalovirus status from the catalog of TCR beta chain sequences. As stored in TCRdb, this immuneACCESS dataset retains in-frame rearrangements with V and J assigned. A fraction of the clones does not appear; measured against another copy, unresolved V genes explain less than half of the discrepancy, and the remainder lacks a known reason. V, J and clone size derive from that table, while D and trimming were established from the DNA sequence. The sample table lists under 200,000 clones, roughly 91% of them with a count of one. The biggest ten clones account for over 4% of the sample.

This entry comes from a study of cytomegalovirus exposure and HLA in healthy donors (dated by TCRdb to about 2017). Study-wide context: According to a later analysis, the roughly 130 validation repertoires were produced on the same platform as the approximately 620 repertoires of the first cohort. The study aimed to test whether cataloging public T cell receptors could reveal signatures of past pathogen exposure. Besides the first cohort of 500 to 700 subjects, a separate validation cohort made up of roughly 120 different subjects was used. The study combined high-throughput TCR immunosequencing, statistical association of individual TCRs with disease status, and machine learning to predict cytomegalovirus infection status. Broader findings and caveats from the paper: In a later analysis, TCRs clustered in the first cohort were found to also tend to co-occur in the roughly 120 validation repertoires, with 85% to 95% of cluster scores above 0. A total of fewer than 200 TCR beta chains were listed by the study as associated with cytomegalovirus. Across donors, most TCR sequences were observed very rarely, whereas some public TCRs were present in many individuals. The authors suggested that the approach could potentially be generalized to other disease states and immunological phenotypes. All 120 or so repertoires were used to score co-occurrence in the validation cohort in a later analysis, because that analysis had no HLA typing for the cohort. A few of the identified cytomegalovirus-associated TCR beta chains were confirmed in vitro to be specific for cytomegalovirus antigens. Cytomegalovirus status was reported to be diagnosed by the classifier with high specificity and sensitivity in both the original and validation cohorts.

The TCR originated in a man in his late teens or twenties in good health and CMV-seropositive. What was sequenced was PBMCs. The chain employs TRBV27 and TRBJ2-2; 9 central bases correspond to TRBD2. Read as DNA, the sequence is TGTGCCAGCAATTTCCGACTAGCGGAAGACACCGGGGAGCTGTTTTTT. Its translation is CASNFRLAEDTGELFF.